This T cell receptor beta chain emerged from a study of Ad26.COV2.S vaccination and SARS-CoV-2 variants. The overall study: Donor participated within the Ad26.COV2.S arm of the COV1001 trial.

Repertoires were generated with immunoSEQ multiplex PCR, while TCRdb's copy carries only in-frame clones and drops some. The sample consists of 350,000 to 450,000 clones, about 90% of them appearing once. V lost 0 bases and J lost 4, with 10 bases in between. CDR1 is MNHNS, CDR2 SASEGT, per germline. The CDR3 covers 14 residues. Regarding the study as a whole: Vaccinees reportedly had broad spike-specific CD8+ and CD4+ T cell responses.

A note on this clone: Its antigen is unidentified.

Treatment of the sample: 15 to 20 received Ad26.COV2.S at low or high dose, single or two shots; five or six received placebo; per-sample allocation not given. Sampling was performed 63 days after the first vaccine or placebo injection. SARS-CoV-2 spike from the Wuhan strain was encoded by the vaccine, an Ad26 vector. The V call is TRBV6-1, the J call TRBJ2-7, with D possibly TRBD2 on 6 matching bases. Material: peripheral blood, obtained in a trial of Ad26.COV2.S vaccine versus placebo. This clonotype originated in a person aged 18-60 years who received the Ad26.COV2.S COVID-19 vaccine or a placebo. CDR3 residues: CASSEARGGYEQYF. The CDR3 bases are TGTGCCAGCAGTGAAGCGCGGGGTGGTTACGAGCAGTACTTC.